Presented here are 24 T cell receptor beta chains from one specimen sequenced in a study of persistence of HIV-infected CD4 T cells. Stimulation used 7.5 to 10 ug/mL lysate from CMV-infected fibroblasts. Memory cells lacking CD40L and CD69 with high CD45RO were sorted. The libraries were made with immunoSEQ version 4 in survey mode. Sequencing was performed with immunoSEQ multiplex PCR; in TCRdb, only in-frame clones are kept and a portion is missing. The table has tens of thousands of clones, 80% seen once; the top ten hold approximately 1.6%. No antigen has been identified for these receptors. This sample comprised CD4+ T cells sorted from PBMCs after roughly 20-hour stimulation, obtained from a patient who received antiretroviral therapy. All receptors come from an adult man with HIV who was CMV-seropositive.

This clone was seen a single time. This sequence joins TRBV6-6 and TRBJ1-5, with D possibly being TRBD1 (5 bases). The germline V gene encodes CDR1 MNHNY and CDR2 SVGAGI (reference sequence). V was pared by 6 bases and J by 7 bases, with 10 bases between. The CDR3 covers 12 residues. The CDR3 loop is CASRRGDQPQHF. The CDR3 DNA follows: TGTGCCAGCAGGAGAGGGGACCAGCCCCAGCATTTT.

The rearrangement links TRBV21-1 to TRBJ1-5; TRBD1, the D gene given by the table, was not confirmed from the DNA. TRBV21-1 is designated a pseudogene. The CDR3 covers 17 residues. The CDR3: CASSCRPQRGKDQPQHF. CDR3 in DNA: TGTGCCAGCAGCTGCCGCCCCCAGAGGGGGAAAGATCAGCCCCAGCATTTT.

The chain joins TRBV28 to TRBJ2-3; 10 bases are a match to TRBD2. There are 16 residues in the CDR3. CDR1 and CDR2 from the germline V gene are MDHEN and SYDVKM. V dropped 4 bases and J dropped 6; count of bases not matched to a gene: 10. The CDR3 nucleotides read TGTGCCAGCAGTTCTCCTAGCGGGGGCTTCAGGGATACGCAGTATTTT. It specifies CASSSPSGGFRDTQYF.

This clone came up a few times. The rearrangement links TRBV20-1 to TRBJ1-1; D possibly corresponds to TRBD1 (6 bases). There are 11 residues in the CDR3. The V and J ends lost 5 bases and 5 bases respectively, with 9 bases between them. From germline, CDR1 is DFQATT and CDR2 SNEGSKA (reference sequence). The CDR3 protein is CSAWGRTEAFF. The CDR3 DNA is TGCAGTGCTTGGGGGCGTACTGAAGCTTTCTTT.

The rearrangement links TRBV19 to TRBJ2-3; D is unclear. This CDR3 has 13 residues. Germline-derived CDR1 and CDR2 are LNHDA and SQIVND (reference sequence). Trimming stripped 3 bases from V and 10 bases from J, with 14 bases between. DNA of the CDR3: TGTGCCAGTAGTATCCTAGGCCCCGAGGCGCAGTATTTT. Translation gives CASSILGPEAQYF.

This chain connects TRBV28 to TRBJ1-4; TRBD1 matches 9 bases. Trimming removed 3 bases from V and 15 bases from J; junction bases left unmatched: 20. In germline, CDR1 is MDHEN, CDR2 SYDVKM. The CDR3 runs 17 residues. CDR3 in amino acids: CASSLTVEGTGRTGVFF. The CDR3 DNA is TGTGCCAGCAGTTTGACTGTCGAGGGGACAGGGCGAACAGGGGTGTTTTTT.

The table lists this clone with a count of one. The V call is TRBV7-9, the J call TRBJ2-6; TRBD2 might be the D (5 bases). The germline V gene encodes CDR1 SEHNR and CDR2 FQNEAQ (reference sequence). Trimming removed 8 bases from V and 0 bases from J, with 8 bases in between. This CDR3 contains 14 residues. This CDR3 is CASPDYSGANVLTF. CDR3 nucleotide sequence: TGTGCCAGCCCCGACTACTCTGGGGCCAACGTCCTGACTTTC.

The V and J genes are TRBV9 and TRBJ1-1; the D gene is possibly TRBD1 (5 bases). Germline CDR1 reads SGDLS; CDR2 reads YYNGEE. There are 16 residues in the CDR3. The V and J ends lost 0 bases and 5 bases respectively, with 17 bases between them. The CDR3 sequence is CASSVGWEGLGTEAFF. Here the CDR3 DNA reads TGTGCCAGCAGCGTAGGGTGGGAGGGGTTGGGTACTGAAGCTTTCTTT.

V is TRBV28 and J is TRBJ1-6; 7 nucleotides agree with TRBD1. The CDR3 loop spans 17 amino acids. Germline V CDR1 and CDR2: MDHEN, SYDVKM. Trimming at V came to 4 bases and at J to 7 bases, leaving 13 bases not matched to a gene. DNA for the CDR3: TGTGCCAGCAGTTCCCCCGGGACAGAGTATACCAATTCACCCCTCCACTTT. It codes for CASSSPGTEYTNSPLHF.

This chain uses TRBV4-1 with TRBJ1-1, with 7 positions matching TRBD1. The CDR3 has 14 amino acids. Germline V gene lookup returns CDR1 MGHRA and CDR2 YSYEKL. J lost 4 bases, V lost 4 bases, and 6 bases had no gene match. The CDR3 region is CASSPTGMGTEAFF. DNA for the CDR3: TGCGCCAGCAGCCCGACAGGGATGGGCACTGAAGCTTTCTTT.

The V call is TRBV28, the J call TRBJ2-2; 8 nucleotides agree with TRBD2. The CDR3 runs 16 residues. V gave up 7 bases and J gave up 2 bases; unmatched junction bases: 9. Germline values: CDR1 MDHEN, CDR2 SYDVKM. Written as DNA, the CDR3 is TGTGCCAGCACCGGGGGGGGCGGGGGAAACACCGGGGAGCTGTTTTTT. Amino acid sequence: CASTGGGGGNTGELFF.

V and J are TRBV5-1 and TRBJ2-2; 7 positions agree with TRBD1. The V segment lost 4 bases and the J segment 6 bases; nucleotides outside the gene matches: 9. The CDR3 is 15 residues long. CDR1 is SGHRS, CDR2 YFSETQ, per germline. The CDR3 sequence: CASSPDGTVPGELFF. The CDR3, as DNA: TGCGCCAGCAGCCCTGACGGGACAGTACCCGGGGAGCTGTTTTTT.

The chain uses TRBV3-1 (or the pseudogene TRBV3-2) and TRBJ2-2, with 10 bases aligning to TRBD1. The CDR3 contains 15 residues. Trimming removed 6 bases from V and 5 bases from J; junction bases left unmatched: 6. In germline, CDR1 is LGHDT, CDR2 YNNKEL (reference sequence). The CDR3 coding sequence is TGTGCCAGCAGTTCGGGACAGGGGACGACCGGGGAGCTGTTTTTT. Its protein product is CASSSGQGTTGELFF.

This clone has only a few counts. This rearrangement joins TRBV29-1 to TRBJ2-7; the D call may be TRBD1 or TRBD2 (5 bases each). V was pared by 4 bases and J by 0 bases, with 10 bases between. The CDR3 length is 13 residues. Germline V lookup: CDR1 SQVTM, CDR2 ANQGSEA. In DNA form, the CDR3 reads TGCAGCGTTGGTGCTGGGGGCTCCTACGAGCAGTACTTC. It specifies CSVGAGGSYEQYF.

This chain uses TRBV10-2 with TRBJ2-2, with D maybe TRBD1 (5 bases). The V end was cut by 0 bases, the J end by 4 bases, with 6 bases between. CDR1 is WSHSY, CDR2 SAAADI, per germline. The CDR3 is 14 residues long. CDR3 in DNA: TGCGCCAGCAGTGAGTCGGGGCCCACCGGGGAGCTGTTTTTT. This translates into CASSESGPTGELFF.

The chain links TRBV5-1 to TRBJ2-3; D might be TRBD2 (6 bases). Germline V gene sequence: CDR1 SGHRS, CDR2 YFSETQ. V dropped 3 bases and J dropped 8 bases, with 16 bases sitting between them. The CDR3 sequence is 14 residues long. The DNA for the CDR3 is TGCGCCAGCAGCTCGCCCGGGAGCCAGGGTACGCAGTATTTT. Its protein product is CASSSPGSQGTQYF.

The chain links TRBV28 to TRBJ1-5, with D possibly TRBD1 on 6 matching bases. CDR1 is MDHEN, CDR2 SYDVKM, per germline. This CDR3 is built from 15 residues. The V gene lost 6 bases and the J gene lost 2 bases, with 14 bases spanning the gap. CDR3 amino acids: CASRRGGEGNQPQHF. The CDR3 coding sequence is TGTGCCAGCAGGAGGGGGGGGGAGGGCAATCAGCCCCAGCATTTT. The whole variable domain, filled in from reference TRBV28 and TRBJ1-5, reads DVKVTQSSRYLVKRTGEKVFLECVQDMDHENMFWYRQDPGLGLRLIYFSYDVKMKEKGDIPEGYSVSREKKERFSLILESASTNQTSMYLCASRRGGEGNQPQHFGDGTRLSIL.

This CDR3 is CASSIDRDNGYTF. In nucleotides, the CDR3 is TGTGCCAGTAGTATCGACAGGGATAATGGCTACACCTTC. This chain uses TRBV19 with TRBJ1-2, with TRBD1 matching 7 bases. Germline V gene sequence: CDR1 LNHDA, CDR2 SQIVND (reference sequence). The CDR3 loop spans 13 amino acids. V was clipped by 3 bases and J by 6 bases; unmatched bases: 4.

This clone is a singleton in its sample. The chain is built from TRBV4-1 and TRBJ1-2; D is unresolved. V lost 1 base to trimming and J lost 5 bases, with 14 bases between them. Germline CDR1 MGHRA, CDR2 YSYEKL. This CDR3 has 15 residues. CDR3 sequence (DNA): TGCGCCAGCAGCCAAGGAGTCAGTCATCGGTATGGCTACACCTTC. This gives the protein CASSQGVSHRYGYTF.

This clone was seen more than once but under ten times. CDR3 sequence: CATSTGGYQPQHF. The CDR3 DNA follows: TGTGCCACCTCGACAGGGGGCTATCAGCCCCAGCATTTT. The chain employs TRBV10-3 and TRBJ1-5, with 10 bases lining up with TRBD1. CDR1 and CDR2 from the germline V gene are ENHRY and SYGVKD. CDR3 length: 13 residues. J was trimmed by 5 bases and V by 10 bases; bases with no gene match: 5.

The rearrangement joins TRBV30 to TRBJ1-6, with D possibly matching TRBD1 (5 bases). The germline V gene has CDR1 GTSNPN and CDR2 SVGIG (reference sequence). This CDR3 is built from 13 residues. V was cut by 3 bases and J by 10 bases, with 13 bases left in between. CDR3 in DNA: TGTGCCTGGAGGGTGGCGAGGGACTCACCCCTCCACTTT. This sequence encodes CAWRVARDSPLHF. The variable domain in full, with the rest retrieved from reference TRBV30 and TRBJ1-6, is SQTIHQWPATLVQPVGSPLSLECTVEGTSNPNLYWYRQAAGRGLQLLFYSVGIGQISSEVPQNLSASRPQDRQFILSSKKLLLSDSGFYLCAWRVARDSPLHFGNGTRLTVT.

The chain joins TRBV7-6 to TRBJ1-4; D is possibly TRBD1 (5 bases). Per the germline V gene, CDR1 is SGHVS and CDR2 is FNYEAQ. This CDR3 region has 16 residues. Trimming shortened V by 1 base and J by 0 bases, and 9 bases separated the two germline ends. The CDR3 nucleotides are TGTGCCAGCAGCTTAGGCGGGGGGGCAACTAATGAAAAACTGTTTTTT. It is translated as CASSLGGGATNEKLFF.

Note on this clone: The sample holds other DNA sequences that translate to the same CDR3. The chain is built from TRBV6-5 and TRBJ2-7; a weak D match, TRBD1 (6 bases). V was clipped by 2 bases and J by 4 bases, with 6 bases between them. CDR1 and CDR2 from the germline V gene are MNHEY and SVGAGI. The CDR3 has 12 residues. The CDR3 DNA reads TGTGCCAGCAGTTACCAGGGGTACGAGCAGTACTTC. Its translation is CASSYQGYEQYF.

The chain is built from TRBV5-6 and TRBJ1-1; TRBD1 matches 9 bases. The CDR3 has 14 residues. In germline, CDR1 is SGHDT, CDR2 YYEEEE. J was trimmed by 4 bases and V by 3 bases; bases with no gene match: 4. DNA of the CDR3: TGTGCCAGCAGCTGGGGACAGGGAATCACTGAAGCTTTCTTT. This sequence encodes CASSWGQGITEAFF. The full variable domain, with the rest looked up from reference TRBV5-6 and TRBJ1-1, is DAGVTQSPTHLIKTRGQQVTLRCSPKSGHDTVSWYQQALGQGPQFIFQYYEEEERQRGNFPDRFSGHQFPNYSSELNVNALLLGDSALYLCASSWGQGITEAFFGQGTRLTVV.